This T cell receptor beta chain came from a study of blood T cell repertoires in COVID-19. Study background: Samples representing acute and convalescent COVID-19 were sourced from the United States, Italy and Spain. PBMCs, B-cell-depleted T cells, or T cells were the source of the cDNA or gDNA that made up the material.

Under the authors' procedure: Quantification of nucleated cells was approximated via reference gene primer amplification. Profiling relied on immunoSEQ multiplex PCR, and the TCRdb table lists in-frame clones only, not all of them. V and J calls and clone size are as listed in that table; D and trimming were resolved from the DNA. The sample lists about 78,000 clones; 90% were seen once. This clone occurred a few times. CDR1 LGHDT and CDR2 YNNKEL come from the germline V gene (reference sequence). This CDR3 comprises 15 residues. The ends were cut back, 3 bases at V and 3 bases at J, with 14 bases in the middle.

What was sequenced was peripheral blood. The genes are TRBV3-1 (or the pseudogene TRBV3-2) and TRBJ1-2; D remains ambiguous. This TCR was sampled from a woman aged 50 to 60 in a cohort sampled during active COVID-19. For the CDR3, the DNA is TGTGCCAGCAGCCACCTATCGCGGAGGGACTATGGCTACACCTTC. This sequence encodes CASSHLSRRDYGYTF.